Presented here are 26 T cell receptor beta chains from one specimen sequenced in a study of vaccination effects on CD4 cells after COVID-19. The antigens for these receptors are not known. Profiled with immunoSEQ multiplex PCR; TCRdb holds only in-frame clones, not every one. The repertoire consists of roughly 27,000 clones, with about 69% occurring once and the leading ten covering 9% to 10%. Within the ViraFEST assay, antigen-specific CD4+ T cells underwent expansion with viral peptide pools prior to sequencing. Upon completion of under eleven days in culture, CD4+ T cells were isolated. Two doses of BNT162b2 or mRNA-1273 vaccine were administered to participants. This specimen consisted of CD4+ T cells from PBMCs cultured with HCoV-NL63 spike peptides, obtained after COVID-19 vaccination. All receptors derive from a human donor who received a COVID-19 vaccine.

The chain couples TRBV4-1 to TRBJ1-1; 10 bases match TRBD1. V trimming: 3 bases; J trimming: 4 bases; junction bases outside the gene matches: 2. This CDR3 spans 14 amino acids. Germline CDR1 and CDR2: MGHRA and YSYEKL. Here the CDR3 reads CASSQWDRGTEAFF. The DNA for the CDR3 is TGCGCCAGCAGCCAGTGGGACAGGGGCACTGAAGCTTTCTTT.

On this clone itself: Mismatch with germline at one junction end may stem from a read error. This same CDR3 is encoded by further DNA sequences in the sample. V gene TRBV7-9 combines with J gene TRBJ2-7, with no clear D. Germline V lookup: CDR1 SEHNR, CDR2 FQNEAQ (reference sequence). CDR3 length: 11 amino acids. The CDR3 loop reads CASSLSYEQYF. The CDR3 DNA reads as TGTGCCAGCAGCCTCTCCTACGAGCAGTACTTT.

J is TRBJ1-5 and V is TRBV7-2, with D uncertain. The CDR3 extends over 13 amino acids. Trimming removed 5 bases from V and 5 bases from J, with 10 bases in between. The germline V gene has CDR1 SGHTA and CDR2 FQGNSA. The CDR3, as DNA: TGTGCCAGCAGCCCGCGGGTCGATCAGCCCCAGCATTTT. Encoded protein: CASSPRVDQPQHF.

This clone was observed a single time. V is TRBV7-8 and J is TRBJ2-3, with 7 bases identical to TRBD1. J lost 0 bases, V lost 2 bases, and 2 bases had no gene match. The CDR3 runs 15 residues. Looked up from germline, CDR1 is SGHVS and CDR2 is FQNEAQ. The CDR3 DNA reads TGTGCCAGCAGCTTAACAGGGGCCAGCACAGATACGCAGTATTTT. This translates into CASSLTGASTDTQYF.

CDR3 loop: CASSSQGTDYGYTF. CDR3 DNA: TGTGCCAGCAGCTCCCAAGGGACCGATTATGGCTACACCTTC. The chain links TRBV9 to TRBJ1-2; tentative D call: TRBD1 (5 bases). The CDR3 has 14 amino acids. CDR1 is SGDLS, CDR2 YYNGEE, per germline. V was clipped by 4 bases and J by 5 bases, with 15 bases between them.

The CDR3 nucleotides are TGTGCCAGTAGTAAGGGGGGCTCGCGTAACTATGGCTACACCTTC. Translation: CASSKGGSRNYGYTF. The J gene is TRBJ1-2, the V gene TRBV19; D is perhaps TRBD1 (6 bases). Between the trimmed V and J ends, which lost 4 bases and 1 base, there was a span of 13 bases. Germline V gene data show CDR1 as LNHDA and CDR2 as SQIVND (reference sequence). The length of the CDR3 is 15 residues.

The rearrangement links TRBV6-5 to TRBJ2-3; 8 bases are a match to TRBD2. Germline assignment: CDR1 MNHEY and CDR2 SVGAGI. Losses at the gene ends were 7 bases for V and 2 bases for J; bases not matched to a gene: 2. This CDR3 has 13 amino acids. The CDR3 nucleotides are TGTGCCAGCATAGCGGGGACCACAGATACGCAGTATTTT. Protein product: CASIAGTTDTQYF.

The chain couples TRBV5-1 to TRBJ2-1; 10 bases match TRBD2. The V gene end was trimmed by 5 bases and the J gene end by 5 bases; junction bases not matched to a gene: 4. From germline, CDR1 is SGHRS and CDR2 YFSETQ. The CDR3 consists of 14 residues. CDR3 coding DNA: TGCGCCAGCAGGAGCGGGGGGGCCCACAATGAGCAGTTCTTC. Protein sequence: CASRSGGAHNEQFF.

J is TRBJ2-5 and V is TRBV4-1; D call uncertain. The V and J ends lost 8 bases and 4 bases respectively, with 20 bases between them. The CDR3 sequence is 15 residues long. Germline assignment: CDR1 MGHRA and CDR2 YSYEKL. Written as DNA, the CDR3 is TGCGCCAGCGGCCCGGAGTGGTCCCCGAGAGAGACCCAGTACTTC. This translates into CASGPEWSPRETQYF.

The chain joins TRBV19 to TRBJ2-3, with D possibly being TRBD2 (5 bases). The CDR3 covers 15 residues. CDR1 and CDR2 from the germline V gene are LNHDA and SQIVND (reference sequence). V was shortened by 0 bases and J by 1 base, with 8 bases between the two germline ends. CDR3 DNA: TGTGCCAGTAGTATAGAGGGTAGCGGCACAGATACGCAGTATTTT. It is translated as CASSIEGSGTDTQYF.

This clone was picked up one time. The rearrangement links TRBV10-1 to TRBJ1-4, with 11 bases identical to TRBD1. V shed 11 bases, J shed 6 bases, and the junction held 8 bases outside the gene matches. Germline V gene lookup returns CDR1 WNHNN and CDR2 SYGVQD (reference sequence). The CDR3 extends over 14 amino acids. The CDR3 is CARKPGQGDEKLFF. The CDR3, as DNA: TGCGCCCGTAAACCGGGACAGGGGGATGAAAAACTGTTTTTT.

The chain has TRBV15 and TRBJ2-2; 11 positions agree with TRBD2. V lost 5 bases and J lost 1; bases outside the gene matches: 15. Germline assignment: CDR1 LNHNV and CDR2 YYDKDF (reference sequence). This CDR3 is built from 20 residues. CDR3: CATSGGLTSGTSKNTGELFF. As DNA, the CDR3 is TGTGCCACCAGCGGAGGCCTGACTAGCGGGACTAGTAAGAACACCGGGGAGCTGTTTTTT.

The chain combines TRBV6-5 with TRBJ1-5; a possible D gene is TRBD1 (6 bases). Per the germline V gene, CDR1 is MNHEY and CDR2 is SVGAGI. The CDR3 contains 15 residues. V was clipped by 4 bases and J by 6 bases, with 16 bases between them. CDR3 region: CASSSSKQGSQPQHF. The CDR3 region has the DNA TGTGCCAGCAGTTCTAGTAAACAGGGTAGTCAGCCCCAGCATTTT.

The chain has TRBV3-1 (or the pseudogene TRBV3-2) and TRBJ2-2; D uncertain. Trimming took 3 bases from V and 5 from J, leaving 4 bases between them. Germline V gives CDR1 LGHDT, CDR2 YNNKEL (reference sequence). This CDR3 has 12 amino acids. The CDR3, as DNA: TGTGCCAGCAGCCAGCCGACCGGGGAGCTGTTTTTT. Encoded protein: CASSQPTGELFF.

The gene calls are TRBV10-3 and TRBJ1-4, with TRBD1 identical over 10 bases. The CDR3 is 13 amino acids. Looked up from germline, CDR1 is ENHRY and CDR2 is SYGVKD. After removal of 10 bases from V and 4 bases from J, the junction contained 3 bases not matched to a gene. The CDR3 DNA follows: TGTGCCACAAGGACAGGGGGTAATGAAAAACTGTTTTTT. This gives the protein CATRTGGNEKLFF.

The rearrangement uses TRBV20-1 and TRBJ2-5; possibly TRBD2 for D (6 bases). Germline lookup yields CDR1 DFQATT and CDR2 SNEGSKA (reference sequence). This CDR3 has 14 residues. Trimming cost V 3 bases and J 4 bases, with 15 bases left between them. As DNA, the CDR3 is TGCAGTGCTAGTACCAGCGGAGGGGCAGAGACCCAGTACTTC. Translated: CSASTSGGAETQYF.

The J gene is TRBJ1-6, the V gene TRBV2; 7 bases match TRBD1. J lost 7 bases, V lost 2 bases, and 5 bases had no gene match. Germline assignment: CDR1 SNHLY and CDR2 FYNNEI. The CDR3 covers 15 residues. CDR3 in DNA: TGTGCCAGCAGTGAACTACAGGGGAACAATTCACCCCTCCACTTT. Translated, it gives CASSELQGNNSPLHF.

This clone was counted a few times. The chain recombines TRBV19 with TRBJ2-4; 9 bases line up with TRBD2. This CDR3 region has 21 residues. CDR1 is LNHDA and CDR2 is SQIVND in the germline V gene (reference sequence). The V gene end was trimmed by 5 bases and the J gene end by 4 bases; junction bases not matched to a gene: 24. In nucleotides, the CDR3 is TGTGCCAGTAGTTCCCTCCGCGAGGGAGCGGGGGGACAAGCGGATAAAAACATTCAGTACTTC. It specifies CASSSLREGAGGQADKNIQYF.

The sample holds one count of this clone. The genes are TRBV18 and TRBJ1-5; D is unclear. Germline V gives CDR1 KGHSH, CDR2 LQKENI. The CDR3 is 13 residues long. Trimming left V 2 bases short and J 7 bases short, with 9 bases between. This CDR3 reads CASSPGFEQPQHF. The CDR3 DNA is TGTGCCAGCTCACCAGGGTTTGAACAGCCCCAGCATTTT.

The chain has TRBV3-1 (or the pseudogene TRBV3-2) and TRBJ2-1; TRBD2 matches 7 bases. Trimming removed 2 bases from V and 4 bases from J; junction bases left unmatched: 11. In germline, CDR1 is LGHDT, CDR2 YNNKEL (reference sequence). The CDR3 extends over 17 amino acids. DNA of the CDR3: TGTGCCAGCAGCCAATACCCTCGCGGGGGAAGTTACAATGAGCAGTTCTTC. Translating it yields CASSQYPRGGSYNEQFF.

The rearrangement links TRBV4-1 to TRBJ1-2; D possibly corresponds to TRBD1 (6 bases). V was pared by 7 bases and J by 2 bases, with 17 bases between. This CDR3 has 15 amino acids. The germline V gene has CDR1 MGHRA and CDR2 YSYEKL. The CDR3, as DNA: TGCGCCAGCACCGTGCCGGGCGGACAGAACTATGGCTACACCTTC. Residues: CASTVPGGQNYGYTF.

The V call is TRBV25-1, the J call TRBJ2-3; 7 nucleotides align to TRBD1. CDR3 size: 15 residues. Per the germline V gene, CDR1 is MGHDK and CDR2 is SYGVNS. With V trimmed by 4 bases and J by 2 bases, 6 bases remained unmatched. CDR3: CASSGGQVDTDTQYF. CDR3 DNA sequence: TGTGCCAGCAGTGGTGGACAGGTAGACACAGATACGCAGTATTTT. Based on the CDR3 plus reference TRBV25-1 and TRBJ2-3, the full variable domain is EADIYQTPRYLVIGTGKKITLECSQTMGHDKMYWYQQDPGMELHLIHYSYGVNSTEKGDLSSESTVSRIRTEHFPLTLESARPSHTSQYLCASSGGQVDTDTQYFGPGTRLTVL.

This chain's CDR3 is CASSSGLAGVYEQYF. As DNA, the CDR3 is TGTGCCAGCAGCTCGGGACTAGCGGGAGTGTACGAGCAGTACTTC. The chain joins TRBV7-9 to TRBJ2-7; 14 positions agree with TRBD2. The CDR3 sequence is 15 residues long. V was pared by 4 bases and J by 4 bases, with 3 bases of the junction left unmatched. Germline V CDR1 and CDR2: SEHNR, FQNEAQ (reference sequence).

The chain links TRBV16 to TRBJ1-1, with D perhaps matching TRBD1 (5 bases). Germline-derived CDR1 and CDR2 are KGHSY and FQNENV. V dropped 4 bases and J dropped 3 bases, with 15 bases sitting between them. This CDR3 is 15 amino acids long. The DNA for the CDR3 is TGTGCCAGCAGCCCCATCTGGGGCAGACACACTGAAGCTTTCTTT. Residues: CASSPIWGRHTEAFF.

This chain joins TRBV4-1 and TRBJ2-3, with D unclear. This CDR3 comprises 15 residues. Germline V gives CDR1 MGHRA, CDR2 YSYEKL. V shed 4 bases and J shed 2 bases, with 13 bases lying between them. The DNA of the CDR3 is TGCGCCAGCAGCCCTAGAAGCCCACCCACAGATACGCAGTATTTT. Amino acids: CASSPRSPPTDTQYF.

This clone occurred a few times. This sequence joins TRBV6-1 and TRBJ1-5, with D maybe TRBD1 (6 bases). Trimming pared 2 bases from V and 6 bases from J, leaving 11 bases between. There are 14 residues in the CDR3. Germline assignment: CDR1 MNHNS and CDR2 SASEGT. The CDR3 is CASSESGGRQPQHF. The CDR3 DNA reads as TGTGCCAGCAGTGAATCGGGGGGCCGTCAGCCCCAGCATTTT.